This T cell receptor beta chain was recorded in a study of CD8 T cells in ankylosing spondylitis. Points from the study as a whole: Some motif variants were previously reported in reactive arthritis synovial fluid and blood. Among TCR beta sequences, a motif of eight highly homologous variants appeared characteristic of ankylosing spondylitis blood.

TCRdb re-analysed the 5' RACE reads in MiXCR, keeping a single row per CDR3 protein. The sample has 750,000 to 850,000 distinct CDR3 sequences; approximately 12% are singletons. Turning to this clonotype: Its antigen is still unknown.

CDR3 length: 18 amino acids. The trim removed 0 bases at V and 6 bases at J, leaving 11 bases unmatched. CDR1 is SGHAT and CDR2 is FQNNGV in the germline V gene. Sample: blood, either unsorted or a sorted T cell fraction (not recorded which). The rearrangement uses TRBV11-2 and TRBJ2-2, with 9 bases that match TRBD2. This TCR was sampled from a male donor with ankylosing spondylitis. CDR3 DNA: TGTGCCAGCAGCTTAGAGGCTAGCGGGACCCCACCGGCCGGGGAGCTGTTTTTT. Residues: CASSLEASGTPPAGELFF.